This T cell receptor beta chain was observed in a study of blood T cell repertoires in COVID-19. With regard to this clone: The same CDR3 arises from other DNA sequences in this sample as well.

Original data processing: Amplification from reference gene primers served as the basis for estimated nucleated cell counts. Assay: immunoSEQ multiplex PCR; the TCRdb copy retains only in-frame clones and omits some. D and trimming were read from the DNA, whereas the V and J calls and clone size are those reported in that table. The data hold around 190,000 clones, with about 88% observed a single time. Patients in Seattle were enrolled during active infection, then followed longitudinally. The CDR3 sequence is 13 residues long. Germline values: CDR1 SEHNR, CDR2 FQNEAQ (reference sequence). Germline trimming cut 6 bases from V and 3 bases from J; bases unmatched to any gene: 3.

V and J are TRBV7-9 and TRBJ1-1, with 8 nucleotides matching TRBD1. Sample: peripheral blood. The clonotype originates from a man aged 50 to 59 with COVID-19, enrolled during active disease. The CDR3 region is CASSLQGDTEAFF. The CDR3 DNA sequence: TGTGCCAGCAGTTTACAGGGGGACACTGAAGCTTTCTTT.